The 29 T cell receptor beta chains given below trace back to one sample, sequenced in a study of T cell responses to AZD1222 COVID-19 vaccine. The repertoire was sequenced with immunoSEQ multiplex PCR; TCRdb's copy has only in-frame clones and lacks some. The data show some 30,000 clones, with around 86% seen just once and about 1.2% held by the top ten. The specimen comprised peripheral blood, sampled on day 0 of AZD1222 vaccination. The origin of the receptors is an adult in good health.

This chain connects TRBV7-2 to TRBJ1-1; D gene unclear. The CDR3 contains 14 residues. Trimming took 1 base from V and 1 from J, leaving 7 bases between them. Germline assignment: CDR1 SGHTA and CDR2 FQGNSA. CDR3 protein: CASSLGLGNTEAFF. In nucleotides, the CDR3 is TGTGCCAGCAGCTTAGGATTAGGGAACACTGAAGCTTTCTTT. The full variable domain, rest sourced from reference TRBV7-2 and TRBJ1-1, is GAGVSQSPSNKVTEKGKDVELRCDPISGHTALYWYRQSLGQGLEFLIYFQGNSAPDKSGLPSDRFSAERTGGSVSTLTIQRTQQEDSAVYLCASSLGLGNTEAFFGQGTRLTVV.

This clone was seen only once. The chain links TRBV7-9 to TRBJ2-5; 11 positions agree with TRBD2. Trimming removed 6 bases from V and 4 bases from J; junction bases left unmatched: 7. The CDR3 is made up of 15 amino acids. Germline CDR1 is SEHNR and CDR2 is FQNEAQ (reference sequence). The DNA of the CDR3 is TGTGCCAGCAGGGATACTAGCGGGAGTCGAGAGACCCAGTACTTC. As protein: CASRDTSGSRETQYF. Complete variable domain (other parts from reference TRBV7-9 and TRBJ2-5): DTGVSQNPRHKITKRGQNVTFRCDPISEHNRLYWYRQTLGQGPEFLTYFQNEAQLEKSRLLSDRFSAERPKGSFSTLEIQRTEQGDSAMYLCASRDTSGSRETQYFGPGTRLLVL.

V is TRBV3-1 (or the pseudogene TRBV3-2) and J is TRBJ2-5; D not certain. The CDR3 is made up of 14 amino acids. CDR1 is LGHDT, CDR2 YNNKEL, per germline (reference sequence). V lost 0 bases to trimming and J lost 4 bases, with 9 bases between them. The CDR3 here is CASSQDSRPETQYF. CDR3 in DNA: TGTGCCAGCAGCCAAGACTCCAGGCCAGAGACCCAGTACTTC.

The chain joins TRBV27 to TRBJ1-1; D unclear. This CDR3 spans 14 amino acids. The germline V gene encodes CDR1 MNHEY and CDR2 SMNVEV (reference sequence). V lost 4 bases, J lost 1 base, and 10 bases lay in between. In DNA form, the CDR3 reads TGTGCCAGCAGTTGGTCCCAGCAGAACACTGAAGCTTTCTTT. Amino acid sequence: CASSWSQQNTEAFF.

The rearrangement links TRBV7-9 to TRBJ2-1; TRBD1 matches 10 bases. The CDR3 length is 19 residues. V was clipped by 5 bases and J by 0 bases; unmatched bases: 13. Germline V gene data show CDR1 as SEHNR and CDR2 as FQNEAQ (reference sequence). This CDR3 reads CASSLPGQGLPSSYNEQFF. Here the CDR3 DNA reads TGTGCCAGCAGCCTGCCGGGACAGGGGCTCCCTAGCTCCTACAATGAGCAGTTCTTC.

V is TRBV27 and J is TRBJ2-7, with D possibly being TRBD1 or TRBD2 (6 bases each). The germline V and J ends were trimmed by 1 base and 6 bases, with 13 bases remaining between them. The CDR3 sequence is 14 residues long. Germline values: CDR1 MNHEY, CDR2 SMNVEV (reference sequence). CDR3 DNA sequence: TGTGCCAGCAGTTTATTTGGGGGGCAGGGCGAGCAGTACTTC. Translated, it gives CASSLFGGQGEQYF.

This chain joins TRBV21-1 and TRBJ1-3; TRBD1, the table's D call, was not compared with the DNA. TRBV21-1 is a pseudogene locus. The CDR3 extends over 19 amino acids. The CDR3 reads CASSRAGQMFLISGNTIYF. The CDR3 DNA reads TGTGCCAGCAGCAGAGCGGGCCAGATGTTTCTGATATCTGGAAACACCATATATTTT.

The chain combines TRBV6-2 or TRBV6-3 with TRBJ1-1, with a tentative D call TRBD1 (6 bases). Between the trimmed V and J ends, which lost 5 bases and 1 base, there was a span of 8 bases. The CDR3 consists of 13 residues. Germline lookup yields CDR1 MNHEY and CDR2 SVGEGT. The CDR3 region has the DNA TGTGCCAGCAGTCGACAGGCGAACACTGAAGCTTTCTTT. This translates into CASSRQANTEAFF.

The V call is TRBV12-5, the J call TRBJ1-1; tentative D call: TRBD1 (6 bases). V gave up 5 bases and J gave up 8 bases, with 21 bases separating them. In germline, CDR1 is LGHNT, CDR2 FRNRAP. CDR3 size: 15 residues. CDR3 sequence: CASGPTGSSGSEAFF. The CDR3 DNA sequence: TGTGCTAGTGGTCCAACAGGGAGCAGTGGTTCCGAAGCTTTCTTT. The whole variable domain, filled in from reference TRBV12-5 and TRBJ1-1, reads DARVTQTPRHKVTEMGQEVTMRCQPILGHNTVFWYRQTMMQGLELLAYFRNRAPLDDSGMPKDRFSAEMPDATLATLKIQPSEPRDSAVYFCASGPTGSSGSEAFFGQGTRLTVV.

The chain joins TRBV28 to TRBJ1-1; no clear D gene. V dropped 4 bases and J dropped 7 bases, with 13 bases sitting between them. The CDR3 extends over 13 amino acids. The germline CDR1 and CDR2 sequences are MDHEN and SYDVKM. The CDR3 DNA is TGTGCCAGCAGTTCCGCGTCGGTGTATGAAGCTTTCTTT. Translation gives CASSSASVYEAFF.

The chain combines TRBV9 with TRBJ1-3, with D perhaps TRBD1 (6 bases). V lost 5 bases and J 4 bases, leaving 10 bases between the germline ends. This CDR3 is 13 amino acids long. Per the germline V gene, CDR1 is SGDLS and CDR2 is YYNGEE. Here the CDR3 reads CASSRGDGNTIYF. The CDR3 bases are TGTGCCAGCAGTAGGGGGGACGGAAACACCATATATTTT.

The rearrangement joins TRBV29-1 to TRBJ1-2; D not certain. Per germline, CDR1 SQVTM and CDR2 ANQGSEA. Trimming shortened V by 4 bases and J by 2 bases, and 11 bases separated the two germline ends. The CDR3 consists of 13 residues. The CDR3 sequence is CSVGEEFNYGYTF. CDR3 nucleotides: TGCAGCGTTGGAGAGGAATTCAACTATGGCTACACCTTC.

The chain combines TRBV10-3 with TRBJ1-1; a possible D gene is TRBD1 (6 bases). CDR1 is ENHRY, CDR2 SYGVKD, per germline. With 10 bases removed from V and 8 bases from J, the gap between germline ends came to 11 bases. The CDR3 contains 10 residues. The CDR3 nucleotides are TGTGCCACCGGAGGGACAGAAGCTTTCTTT. Its translation is CATGGTEAFF.

This chain connects TRBV7-9 to TRBJ1-6; D remains ambiguous. V shed 5 bases and J shed 6 bases, with 11 bases lying between them. The germline V gene encodes CDR1 SEHNR and CDR2 FQNEAQ (reference sequence). The length of the CDR3 is 14 residues. CDR3 coding DNA: TGTGCCAGCAGCACTCGGGCCCCTAATTCACCCCTCCACTTT. Protein: CASSTRAPNSPLHF.

This sequence joins TRBV6-2 or TRBV6-3 and TRBJ2-7; 7 nucleotides align to TRBD1. The ends lost 6 bases at V and 4 bases at J; junction bases unmatched: 9. CDR3 length equals 14 residues. CDR1 and CDR2 (germline): MNHEY, SVGEGT. CDR3 in DNA: TGTGCCAGCAGCCTTTACGGGACAGAATACGAGCAGTACTTC. It yields the protein CASSLYGTEYEQYF.

The genes are TRBV7-3 and TRBJ2-3, with 13 bases identical to TRBD2. V dropped 2 bases and J dropped 2; count of bases not matched to a gene: 1. The germline V gene has CDR1 SGHTA and CDR2 FQGTGA. CDR3 length equals 16 residues. Here the CDR3 reads CASSLGLAGVTDTQYF. The DNA of the CDR3 is TGTGCCAGCAGCTTAGGACTAGCGGGGGTCACAGATACGCAGTATTTT. Based on the CDR3 plus reference TRBV7-3 and TRBJ2-3, the full variable domain is GAGVSQTPSNKVTEKGKYVELRCDPISGHTALYWYRQSLGQGPEFLIYFQGTGAADDSGLPNDRFFAVRPEGSVSTLKIQRTERGDSAVYLCASSLGLAGVTDTQYFGPGTRLTVL.

The V call is TRBV12-3 or TRBV12-4, the J call TRBJ2-7, with D perhaps TRBD2 (5 bases). The CDR3 spans 13 residues. V gave up 0 bases and J gave up 3 bases, with 6 bases separating them. The CDR3 sequence is CASSLAGDYEQYF. Written as DNA, the CDR3 is TGTGCCAGCAGTTTAGCGGGAGACTACGAGCAGTACTTC.

The J gene is TRBJ2-7, the V gene TRBV28; D not certain. Trimming pared 7 bases from V and 2 bases from J, leaving 9 bases between. Germline CDR1 and CDR2: MDHEN and SYDVKM. The length of the CDR3 is 12 residues. The CDR3 loop is CASTRETYEQYF. For the CDR3, the DNA is TGTGCCAGCACGCGAGAGACCTACGAGCAGTACTTC.

For the CDR3, the DNA is TGTGCCTGGAGCTCGGGACAGGGGGCCTACGAGCAGTACTTC. Translated: CAWSSGQGAYEQYF. The chain is built from TRBV30 and TRBJ2-7, with 11 bases aligning to TRBD1. This CDR3 has 14 amino acids. The J segment lost 2 bases and the V segment lost 3 bases, leaving 3 bases of the junction unmatched. Germline V gene data show CDR1 as GTSNPN and CDR2 as SVGIG (reference sequence).

V is TRBV5-1 and J is TRBJ1-6, with D maybe TRBD1 (5 bases). The CDR3 sequence is 14 residues long. Per germline, CDR1 SGHRS and CDR2 YFSETQ. With 4 bases removed from V and 10 bases from J, the gap between germline ends came to 15 bases. DNA of the CDR3: TGCGCCAGCAGCCCGGGGCAGCTAGACTCACCCCTCCACTTT. It translates to CASSPGQLDSPLHF.

V gene TRBV7-9 combines with J gene TRBJ2-6; TRBD1 matches 7 bases. Germline V gene lookup returns CDR1 SEHNR and CDR2 FQNEAQ (reference sequence). The CDR3 is 15 residues long. V lost 5 bases to trimming and J lost 2 bases; unmatched junction nucleotides: 3. The DNA for the CDR3 is TGTGCCAGCAGCCGACAGGGAACTGGGGCCAACGTCCTGACTTTC. This translates into CASSRQGTGANVLTF.

The chain combines TRBV6-5 with TRBJ2-3, with D perhaps assigned TRBD1 or TRBD2 (5 bases each). Trimming cost V 9 bases and J 7 bases, with 17 bases left between them. Germline V lookup: CDR1 MNHEY, CDR2 SVGAGI. The CDR3 is 13 amino acids. CDR3: CASRALGTNTQYF. CDR3 in DNA: TGTGCCAGTAGGGCCTTGGGGACGAATACGCAGTATTTT.

This clone was observed once. This CDR3 is CASSPRHSSYNSPLHF. The CDR3 DNA is TGTGCCAGCAGCCCCAGACACAGCTCCTATAATTCACCCCTCCACTTT. The chain links TRBV9 to TRBJ1-6; D is ambiguous. V shed 4 bases and J shed 0 bases, with 11 bases lying between them. CDR1 SGDLS and CDR2 YYNGEE come from the germline V gene. CDR3 length equals 16 residues.

V and J are TRBV5-8 and TRBJ1-1, with D possibly TRBD1 on 6 matching bases. V lost 4 bases to trimming and J lost 6 bases, with 16 bases between them. The CDR3 covers 14 residues. In germline, CDR1 is SGHTS, CDR2 YDEGEE. In nucleotides, the CDR3 is TGTGCCAGCAGCCGACTTACAGGGAGGGCTGAAGCTTTCTTT. Protein: CASSRLTGRAEAFF.

The chain joins TRBV9 to TRBJ1-2, with D uncertain. Between the trimmed V and J ends, which lost 2 bases and 2 bases, there was a span of 7 bases. Per the germline V gene, CDR1 is SGDLS and CDR2 is YYNGEE. The CDR3 has 13 residues. CDR3 coding DNA: TGTGCCAGCAGCGTTGCCAGCAACTATGGCTACACCTTC. This gives the protein CASSVASNYGYTF. Full variable domain (remainder filled in from reference TRBV9 and TRBJ1-2): DSGVTQTPKHLITATGQRVTLRCSPRSGDLSVYWYQQSLDQGLQFLIQYYNGEERAKGNILERFSAQQFPDLHSELNLSSLELGDSALYFCASSVASNYGYTFGSGTRLTVV.

V is TRBV6-6 and J is TRBJ1-1; 9 bases match TRBD1. The V gene end was trimmed by 6 bases and the J gene end by 4 bases; junction bases not matched to a gene: 6. CDR3 length: 14 amino acids. Germline loops: CDR1 MNHNY, CDR2 SVGAGI (reference sequence). CDR3 coding DNA: TGTGCCAGCAGACACAGACAGGGGGGCACTGAAGCTTTCTTT. Protein: CASRHRQGGTEAFF.

The chain recombines TRBV4-3 with TRBJ1-5, with D unresolved. The CDR3 sequence is 14 residues long. Germline lookup yields CDR1 LGHNA and CDR2 YSLEER. Deletions cut 0 bases from V and 11 bases from J, with 14 bases between. CDR3 sequence (DNA): TGCGCCAGCAGCCAAGATCGGCGGATCACGACCCAGCATTTT. It encodes CASSQDRRITTQHF.

The J gene is TRBJ1-5, the V gene TRBV2; D gene uncertain. This CDR3 has 15 residues. The V end lost 5 bases, the J end lost 2 bases, and 13 bases lay between the germline ends. Germline V gene sequence: CDR1 SNHLY, CDR2 FYNNEI. As DNA, the CDR3 is TGTGCCAGCAGTCGGAGCGGATACGGCAATCAGCCCCAGCATTTT. This codes for CASSRSGYGNQPQHF.

The chain links TRBV29-1 to TRBJ1-4; possible D gene TRBD1, 6 bases. Deletions cut 7 bases from V and 8 bases from J, with 17 bases between. CDR3 length: 13 residues. CDR1 SQVTM and CDR2 ANQGSEA come from the germline V gene. DNA of the CDR3: TGCAGCGCCCAGAGGGGGTTGGGGGAAAAACTGTTTTTT. This translates into CSAQRGLGEKLFF.